This T cell receptor beta chain was profiled in a study of blood T cell repertoires in COVID-19. Across the whole study: T cells, B-cell-depleted T cells, or PBMCs provided the cDNA or gDNA that served as material.

The CDR3 runs to 13 residues. V was pared by 7 bases and J by 7 bases, with 13 bases between. In the original analysis: Amplification of reference gene primers provided the estimated nucleated cell counts. The method was immunoSEQ multiplex PCR; TCRdb's version includes in-frame clones alone and lacks a portion of them. V and J calls and clone size are as listed in that table; D and trimming were resolved from the DNA. Of some 90,000 clones listed, 70% to 90% are singletons. The source material was peripheral blood. The origin of this receptor is a man between 50 and 59 years old with COVID-19, enrolled during active disease. The chain recombines TRBV12-3 or TRBV12-4 with TRBJ2-2, with D possibly matching TRBD2 (6 bases). Here the CDR3 DNA reads TGTGCCAGCATCGGCGGGGCGATCGGGGAGCTGTTTTTT. Translating gives CASIGGAIGELFF.